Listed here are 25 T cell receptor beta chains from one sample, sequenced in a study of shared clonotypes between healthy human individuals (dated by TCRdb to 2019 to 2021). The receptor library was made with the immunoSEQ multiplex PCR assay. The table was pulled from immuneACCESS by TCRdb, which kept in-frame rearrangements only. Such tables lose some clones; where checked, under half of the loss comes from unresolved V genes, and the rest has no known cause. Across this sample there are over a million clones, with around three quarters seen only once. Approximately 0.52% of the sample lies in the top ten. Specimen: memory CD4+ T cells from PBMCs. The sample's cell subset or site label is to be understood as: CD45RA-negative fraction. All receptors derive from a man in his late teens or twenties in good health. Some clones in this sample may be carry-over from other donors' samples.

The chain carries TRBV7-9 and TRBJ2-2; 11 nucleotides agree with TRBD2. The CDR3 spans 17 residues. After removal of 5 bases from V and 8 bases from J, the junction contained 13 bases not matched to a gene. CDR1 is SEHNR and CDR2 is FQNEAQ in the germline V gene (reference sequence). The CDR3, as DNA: TGTGCCAGCAGCCCTGTGACTAGCGGGATAACTGGGGGGGAGCTGTTTTTT. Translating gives CASSPVTSGITGGELFF. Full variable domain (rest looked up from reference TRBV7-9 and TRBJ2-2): DTGVSQNPRHKITKRGQNVTFRCDPISEHNRLYWYRQTLGQGPEFLTYFQNEAQLEKSRLLSDRFSAERPKGSFSTLEIQRTEQGDSAMYLCASSPVTSGITGGELFFGEGSRLTVL.

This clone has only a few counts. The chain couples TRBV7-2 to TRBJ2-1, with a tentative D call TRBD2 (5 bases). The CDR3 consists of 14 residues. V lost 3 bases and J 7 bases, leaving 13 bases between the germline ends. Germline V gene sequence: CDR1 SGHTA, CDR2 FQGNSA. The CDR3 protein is CASSFRRGSNEQFF. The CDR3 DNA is TGTGCCAGCAGCTTCCGTAGAGGGAGTAATGAGCAGTTCTTC.

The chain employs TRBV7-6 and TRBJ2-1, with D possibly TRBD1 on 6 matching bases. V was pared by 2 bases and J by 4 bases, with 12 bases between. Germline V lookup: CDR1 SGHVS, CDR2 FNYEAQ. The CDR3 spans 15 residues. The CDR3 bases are TGTGCCAGCAGCTTAACCGGGACAAATTACAATGAGCAGTTCTTC. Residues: CASSLTGTNYNEQFF. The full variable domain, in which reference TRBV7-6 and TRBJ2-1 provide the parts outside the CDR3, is GAGVSQSPRYKVTKRGQDVALRCDPISGHVSLYWYRQALGQGPEFLTYFNYEAQQDKSGLPNDRFSAERPEGSISTLTIQRTEQRDSAMYRCASSLTGTNYNEQFFGPGTRLTVL.

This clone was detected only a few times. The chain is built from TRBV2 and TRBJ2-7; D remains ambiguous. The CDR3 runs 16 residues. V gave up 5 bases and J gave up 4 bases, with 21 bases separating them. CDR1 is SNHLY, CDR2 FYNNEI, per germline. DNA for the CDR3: TGTGCCAGCAGTTCCGACCTCAGAGCGTCCCGTTACGAGCAGTACTTC. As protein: CASSSDLRASRYEQYF.

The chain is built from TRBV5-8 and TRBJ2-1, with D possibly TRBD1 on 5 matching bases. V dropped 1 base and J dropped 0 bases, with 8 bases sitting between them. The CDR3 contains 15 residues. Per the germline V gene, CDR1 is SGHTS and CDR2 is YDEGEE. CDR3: CASSLTGNSYNEQFF. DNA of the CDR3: TGTGCCAGCAGCTTGACAGGTAACTCCTACAATGAGCAGTTCTTC.

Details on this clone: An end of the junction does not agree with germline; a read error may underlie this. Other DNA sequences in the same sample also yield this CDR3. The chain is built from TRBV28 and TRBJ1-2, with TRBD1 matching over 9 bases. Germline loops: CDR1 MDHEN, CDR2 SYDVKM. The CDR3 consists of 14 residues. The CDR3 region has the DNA TGTGCCAGCAGTTTAGAGACAGGGGGACTCAGCGCAGGATTC. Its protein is CASSLETGGLSAGF.

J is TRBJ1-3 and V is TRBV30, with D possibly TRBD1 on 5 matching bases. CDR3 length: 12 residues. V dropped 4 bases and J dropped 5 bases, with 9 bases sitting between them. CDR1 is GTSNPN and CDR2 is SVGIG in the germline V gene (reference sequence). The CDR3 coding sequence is TGTGCCTGGAACCGACAGAGAAACACCATATATTTT. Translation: CAWNRQRNTIYF. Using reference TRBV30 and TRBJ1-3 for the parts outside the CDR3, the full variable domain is SQTIHQWPATLVQPVGSPLSLECTVEGTSNPNLYWYRQAAGRGLQLLFYSVGIGQISSEVPQNLSASRPQDRQFILSSKKLLLSDSGFYLCAWNRQRNTIYFGEGSWLTVV.

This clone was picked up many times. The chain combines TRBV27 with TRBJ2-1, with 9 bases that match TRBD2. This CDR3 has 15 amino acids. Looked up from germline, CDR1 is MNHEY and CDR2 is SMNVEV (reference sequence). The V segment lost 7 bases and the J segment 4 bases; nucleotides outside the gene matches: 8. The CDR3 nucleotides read TGTGCCAGCACACCGGGACTAGCTTCTTACAATGAGCAGTTCTTC. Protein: CASTPGLASYNEQFF.

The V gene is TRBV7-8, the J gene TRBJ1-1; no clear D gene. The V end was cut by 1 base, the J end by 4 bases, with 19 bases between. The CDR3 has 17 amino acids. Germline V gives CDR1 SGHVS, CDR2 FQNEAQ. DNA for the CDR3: TGTGCCAGCAGCTTAGTTGCCCGAGCAGGACGGGGCACTGAAGCTTTCTTT. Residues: CASSLVARAGRGTEAFF.

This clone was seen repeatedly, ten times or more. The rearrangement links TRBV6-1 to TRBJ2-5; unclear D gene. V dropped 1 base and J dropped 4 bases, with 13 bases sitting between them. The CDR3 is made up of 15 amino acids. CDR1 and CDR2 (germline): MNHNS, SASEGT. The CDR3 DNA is TGTGCCAGCAGTGAAGTTCCGGGCGGAAGAGAGACCCAGTACTTC. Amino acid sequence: CASSEVPGGRETQYF.

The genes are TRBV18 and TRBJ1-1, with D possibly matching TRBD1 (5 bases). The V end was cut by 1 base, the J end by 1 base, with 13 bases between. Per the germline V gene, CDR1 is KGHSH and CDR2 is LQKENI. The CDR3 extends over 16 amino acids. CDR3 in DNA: TGTGCCAGCTCACCACGAGGAGGGGCCGGGAACACTGAAGCTTTCTTT. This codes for CASSPRGGAGNTEAFF.

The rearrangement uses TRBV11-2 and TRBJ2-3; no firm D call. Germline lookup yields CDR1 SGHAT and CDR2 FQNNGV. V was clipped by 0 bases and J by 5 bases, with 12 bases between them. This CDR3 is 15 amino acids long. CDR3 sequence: CASSLDLSGLDTQYF. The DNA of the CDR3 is TGTGCCAGCAGCTTAGATTTATCCGGGCTAGATACGCAGTATTTT.

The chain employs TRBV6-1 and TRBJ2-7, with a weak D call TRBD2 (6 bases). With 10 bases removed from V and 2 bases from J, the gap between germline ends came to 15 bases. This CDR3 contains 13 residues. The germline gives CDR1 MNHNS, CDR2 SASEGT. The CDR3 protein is CATSGTSPYEQYF. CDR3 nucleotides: TGTGCCACCTCCGGGACTTCCCCCTACGAGCAGTACTTC.

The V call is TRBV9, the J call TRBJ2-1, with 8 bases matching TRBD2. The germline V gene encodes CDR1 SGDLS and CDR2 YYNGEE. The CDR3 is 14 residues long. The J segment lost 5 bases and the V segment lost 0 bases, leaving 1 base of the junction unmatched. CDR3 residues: CASSVAGGHNEQFF. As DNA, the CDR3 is TGTGCCAGCAGCGTAGCGGGGGGGCACAATGAGCAGTTCTTC.

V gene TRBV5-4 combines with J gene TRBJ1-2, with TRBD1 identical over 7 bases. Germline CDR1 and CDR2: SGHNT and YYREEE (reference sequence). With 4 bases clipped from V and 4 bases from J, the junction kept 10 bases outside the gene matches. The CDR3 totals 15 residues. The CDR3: CASSPGGQHSYGYTF. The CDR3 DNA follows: TGTGCCAGCAGCCCCGGGGGACAGCACAGCTATGGCTACACCTTC.

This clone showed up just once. The DNA of the CDR3 is TGCAGCGTTGCCTACGGGACTAGCGGGAGGGGGGCATACGAGCAGTACTTC. Translating gives CSVAYGTSGRGAYEQYF. The V gene is TRBV29-1, the J gene TRBJ2-7, with TRBD2 matching over 16 bases. The germline gives CDR1 SQVTM, CDR2 ANQGSEA. The CDR3 has 17 amino acids. With 4 bases clipped from V and 4 bases from J, the junction kept 10 bases outside the gene matches.

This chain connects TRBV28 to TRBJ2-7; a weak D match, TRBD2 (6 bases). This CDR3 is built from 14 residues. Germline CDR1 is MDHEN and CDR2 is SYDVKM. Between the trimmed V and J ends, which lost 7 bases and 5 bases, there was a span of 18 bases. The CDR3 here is CASTGAGTANEQYF. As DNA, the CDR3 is TGTGCCAGCACCGGTGCCGGGACTGCGAACGAGCAGTACTTC.

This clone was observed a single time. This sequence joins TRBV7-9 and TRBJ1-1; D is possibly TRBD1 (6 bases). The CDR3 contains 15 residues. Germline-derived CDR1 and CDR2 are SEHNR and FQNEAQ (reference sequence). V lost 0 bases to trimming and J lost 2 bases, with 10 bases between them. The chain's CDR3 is CASSLARGGNTEAFF. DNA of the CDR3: TGTGCCAGCAGCTTAGCAAGGGGGGGTAACACTGAAGCTTTCTTT. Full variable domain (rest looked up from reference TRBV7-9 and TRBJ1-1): DTGVSQNPRHKITKRGQNVTFRCDPISEHNRLYWYRQTLGQGPEFLTYFQNEAQLEKSRLLSDRFSAERPKGSFSTLEIQRTEQGDSAMYLCASSLARGGNTEAFFGQGTRLTVV.

The DNA for the CDR3 is TGCGCCAGCAGCCCGGAAAACAGGGGGAAAGCTTTCTTT. Translated: CASSPENRGKAFF. The chain uses TRBV5-1 and TRBJ1-1; 8 bases map to TRBD1. The CDR3 loop spans 13 amino acids. Looked up from germline, CDR1 is SGHRS and CDR2 is YFSETQ. V trimming: 4 bases; J trimming: 9 bases; junction bases outside the gene matches: 8.

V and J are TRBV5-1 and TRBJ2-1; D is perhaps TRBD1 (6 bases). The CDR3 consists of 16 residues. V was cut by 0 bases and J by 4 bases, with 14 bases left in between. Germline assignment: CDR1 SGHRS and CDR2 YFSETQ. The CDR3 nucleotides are TGCGCCAGCAGCTTGGCCCGGGACACTAGATACAATGAGCAGTTCTTC. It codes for CASSLARDTRYNEQFF.

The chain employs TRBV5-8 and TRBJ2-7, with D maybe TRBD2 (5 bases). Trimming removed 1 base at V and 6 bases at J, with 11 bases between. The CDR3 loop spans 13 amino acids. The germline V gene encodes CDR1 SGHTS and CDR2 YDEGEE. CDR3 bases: TGTGCCAGCAGCTTGATTACCCGGGGCGAGCAGTACTTC. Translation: CASSLITRGEQYF.

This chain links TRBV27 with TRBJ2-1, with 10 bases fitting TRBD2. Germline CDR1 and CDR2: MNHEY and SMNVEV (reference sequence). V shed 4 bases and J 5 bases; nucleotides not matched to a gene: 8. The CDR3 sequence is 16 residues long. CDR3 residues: CASSSPGLAKNNEQFF. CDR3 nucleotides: TGTGCCAGCAGTTCGCCGGGACTAGCGAAAAACAATGAGCAGTTCTTC.

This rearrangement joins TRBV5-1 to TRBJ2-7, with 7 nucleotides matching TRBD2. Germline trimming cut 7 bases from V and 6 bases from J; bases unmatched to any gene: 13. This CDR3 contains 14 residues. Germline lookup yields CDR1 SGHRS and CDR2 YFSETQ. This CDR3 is CASGTQGREGEQYF. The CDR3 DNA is TGCGCCAGCGGAACCCAAGGCAGGGAGGGCGAGCAGTACTTC. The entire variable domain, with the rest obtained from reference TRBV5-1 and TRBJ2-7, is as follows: KAGVTQTPRYLIKTRGQQVTLSCSPISGHRSVSWYQQTPGQGLQFLFEYFSETQRNKGNFPGRFSGRQFSNSRSEMNVSTLELGDSALYLCASGTQGREGEQYFGPGTRLTVT.

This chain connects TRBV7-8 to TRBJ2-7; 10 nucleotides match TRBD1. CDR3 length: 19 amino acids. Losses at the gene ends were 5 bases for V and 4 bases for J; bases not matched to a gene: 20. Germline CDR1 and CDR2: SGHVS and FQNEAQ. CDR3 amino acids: CASSTLTPGTGANLYEQYF. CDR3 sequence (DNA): TGTGCCAGCAGCACTCTAACGCCCGGGACAGGGGCCAATTTGTACGAGCAGTACTTC.

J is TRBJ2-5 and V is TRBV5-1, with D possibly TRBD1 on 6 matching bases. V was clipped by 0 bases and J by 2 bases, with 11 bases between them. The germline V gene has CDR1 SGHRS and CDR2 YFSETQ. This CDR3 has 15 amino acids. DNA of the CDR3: TGCGCCAGCAGCTTGGGGGGACACCCGCAAGAGACCCAGTACTTC. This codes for CASSLGGHPQETQYF.